Listed here are 23 T cell receptor beta chains from one sample, sequenced in a study of blood T cells in healthy people across ages. The use of a sample-barcoded 5' primer and a J-beta primer mix characterized a second PCR of 7 to 11 cycles. TCRdb re-called the 5' RACE reads with MiXCR, one entry per CDR3 protein. This sample has approximately 780,000 distinct CDR3 sequences; around 24% occur once, and the top ten carry under 3%. The data also belong to a second study, concerning T cells of mothers and their children.

The sequencing sample was made of blood. These TCRs come from a boy younger than 18 in good health.

This clonotype was observed a handful of times. V gene TRBV7-9 combines with J gene TRBJ1-5, with a possible D match to TRBD1 (5 bases). V lost 4 bases to trimming and J lost 4 bases, with 11 bases between them. This CDR3 contains 14 residues. CDR1 and CDR2 (germline): SEHNR, FQNEAQ (reference sequence). The CDR3 loop is CASSSPEGNQPQHF. The DNA of the CDR3 is TGTGCCAGCAGCTCCCCGGAGGGGAATCAGCCCCAGCATTTT.

There are a few counts of this clonotype. This chain connects TRBV28 to TRBJ1-2; TRBD1 might be the D (5 bases). V shed 3 bases and J shed 3 bases, with 14 bases lying between them. The CDR3 sequence is 15 residues long. Germline values: CDR1 MDHEN, CDR2 SYDVKM. CDR3 sequence reads: CASSLVSRGDYGYTF. Here the CDR3 DNA reads TGTGCCAGCAGTTTGGTATCTCGGGGGGACTATGGCTACACCTTC.

The rearrangement joins TRBV11-2 to TRBJ2-1, with TRBD1 matching 11 bases. J lost 3 bases, V lost 1 base, and 5 bases had no gene match. CDR1 SGHAT and CDR2 FQNNGV come from the germline V gene. The CDR3 runs 17 residues. The CDR3 loop is CASSLGGGTGGYNEQFF. The DNA of the CDR3 is TGTGCCAGCAGCTTAGGGGGCGGGACAGGGGGCTACAATGAGCAGTTCTTC.

This clonotype turned up a few times. The CDR3 loop is CSVENRRAPNYGYTF. CDR3 nucleotide sequence: TGCAGCGTTGAAAACCGGCGGGCGCCTAACTATGGCTACACCTTC. The chain uses TRBV29-1 and TRBJ1-2; no clear D. The CDR3 has 15 amino acids. Per germline, CDR1 SQVTM and CDR2 ANQGSEA. V gave up 2 bases and J gave up 0 bases, with 13 bases separating them.

The V gene is TRBV20-1, the J gene TRBJ2-1; D gene unclear. The CDR3 runs 14 residues. Trimming shortened V by 6 bases and J by 0 bases, and 12 bases separated the two germline ends. CDR1 and CDR2 (germline): DFQATT, SNEGSKA (reference sequence). The CDR3 is CSATSPFSYNEQFF. The DNA of the CDR3 is TGCAGTGCCACCTCCCCATTCTCCTACAATGAGCAGTTCTTC.

Only a few counts were recorded for this clonotype. The chain carries TRBV10-3 and TRBJ1-3, with D unresolved. CDR1 and CDR2 from the germline V gene are ENHRY and SYGVKD. V was shortened by 0 bases and J by 4 bases, with 10 bases between the two germline ends. The CDR3 sequence is 15 residues long. In DNA, the CDR3 is TGTGCCATCAGTGAGTCGTGGCTTGACGGAAACACCATATATTTT. It specifies CAISESWLDGNTIYF.

V gene TRBV6-4 combines with J gene TRBJ2-3; D unresolved. CDR3 length: 13 amino acids. The germline gives CDR1 MRHNA, CDR2 SNTAGT. Trimming cost V 4 bases and J 4 bases, with 9 bases left between them. The CDR3 protein is CASSVRKADTQYF. For the CDR3, the DNA is TGTGCCAGCAGTGTGCGGAAGGCAGATACGCAGTATTTT.

This clonotype turned up a few times. This rearrangement joins TRBV7-6 to TRBJ2-5, with D perhaps TRBD1 (5 bases). The J call could be wrong; TRBJ2-7 is a better fit for the DNA end. The CDR3 has 15 amino acids. The germline CDR1 and CDR2 sequences are SGHVS and FNYEAQ. The CDR3 protein is CASSLDPDRTYEQYF. The CDR3 DNA is TGTGCCAGCAGCTTAGATCCCGACAGAACCTACGAGCAGTACTTC.

This clonotype was seen a few times. The genes are TRBV30 and TRBJ2-3; 9 bases line up with TRBD1. V lost 2 bases, J lost 3 bases, and 6 bases stayed unmatched. The CDR3 is 15 residues long. CDR1 is GTSNPN, CDR2 SVGIG, per germline (reference sequence). The CDR3 DNA sequence: TGTGCCTGGAGTTATAACAGGGGGCGAACAGATACGCAGTATTTT. Translated: CAWSYNRGRTDTQYF.

This CDR3 reads CASSPPGLGYNEQFF. The CDR3 DNA reads as TGTGCCAGCAGTCCTCCGGGACTGGGCTACAATGAGCAGTTCTTC. The J gene is TRBJ2-1, the V gene TRBV12-3 or TRBV12-4; tentative D call: TRBD2 (6 bases). V was cut by 5 bases and J by 3 bases, with 14 bases left in between. The CDR3 loop spans 15 amino acids.

This clonotype occurred a few times. This chain joins TRBV10-3 and TRBJ2-3; a possible D gene is TRBD2 (6 bases). The CDR3 loop spans 16 amino acids. V was clipped by 0 bases and J by 2 bases, with 12 bases between them. Germline CDR1 reads ENHRY; CDR2 reads SYGVKD. The CDR3 DNA sequence: TGTGCCATCAGTGAGTCTAGGCGGGGAATCACAGATACGCAGTATTTT. This gives the protein CAISESRRGITDTQYF.

V is TRBV9 and J is TRBJ1-5; D unclear. The length of the CDR3 is 17 residues. V gave up 4 bases and J gave up 3 bases, with 20 bases separating them. CDR1 SGDLS and CDR2 YYNGEE come from the germline V gene. The CDR3, as DNA: TGTGCCAGCAGCACAGTGGGCGGGTGGTTAAACAATCAGCCCCAGCATTTT. This translates into CASSTVGGWLNNQPQHF.

This clonotype occurred a few times. The chain recombines TRBV7-8 with TRBJ1-5; the D gene is possibly TRBD1 (5 bases). The CDR3 has 14 residues. The germline V gene has CDR1 SGHVS and CDR2 FQNEAQ. The ends were cut back, 1 base at V and 4 bases at J, with 8 bases in the middle. CDR3 residues: CASSLGQKNQPQHF. The CDR3 DNA reads TGTGCCAGCAGCTTAGGACAGAAAAATCAGCCCCAGCATTTT.

The genes are TRBV11-1 and TRBJ2-4; 9 nucleotides align to TRBD1. V lost 5 bases, J lost 9 bases, and 11 bases stayed unmatched. This CDR3 region has 15 residues. Germline V gene data show CDR1 as SGHAT and CDR2 as FQDESV (reference sequence). The CDR3 sequence is CASSPSQGANVIQYF. In nucleotides, the CDR3 is TGTGCCAGCAGCCCTTCACAGGGGGCGAATGTCATTCAGTACTTC.

This clonotype was seen more than once but under ten times. The chain employs TRBV3-1 and TRBJ1-2; 7 nucleotides match TRBD1. Germline trimming cut 8 bases from V and 4 bases from J; bases unmatched to any gene: 10. Germline loops: CDR1 LGHDT, CDR2 YNNKEL (reference sequence). There are 14 residues in the CDR3. This CDR3 reads CASGRQGSVYGYTF. The DNA for the CDR3 is TGTGCCAGCGGAAGACAGGGAAGTGTCTATGGCTACACCTTC.

In its sample, this clonotype was seen a few times. V usage is TRBV7-9 and J usage is TRBJ2-5; no firm D call. Germline V lookup: CDR1 SEHNR, CDR2 FQNEAQ (reference sequence). The CDR3 is 12 residues long. V lost 4 bases, J lost 2 bases, and 5 bases lay in between. The CDR3 bases are TGTGCCAGCAGCTCCGTTCAAGAGACCCAGTACTTC. This translates into CASSSVQETQYF.

For this clonotype: Germline is not matched at one junction end, which may reflect a read error. For the CDR3, the DNA is TGCGCCTCAGATCGGGGGGGGCCCTACGAGCAGTACTTC. The encoded protein is CASDRGGPYEQYF. The rearrangement uses TRBV7-9 and TRBJ2-1, with 8 bases identical to TRBD2. The DNA end lines up better with TRBJ2-7; the J call may be wrong. Germline V gene sequence: CDR1 SEHNR, CDR2 FQNEAQ (reference sequence). This CDR3 contains 13 residues.

The chain joins TRBV28 to TRBJ2-7; D tentatively fits TRBD1 or TRBD2 (5 bases each). V lost 5 bases and J lost 1, with 15 bases in between. Looked up from germline, CDR1 is MDHEN and CDR2 is SYDVKM. The CDR3 runs to 15 residues. CDR3 bases: TGTGCCAGCAGTAGAGGGGACGTGTCGTCCTACGAGCAGTACTTC. This gives the protein CASSRGDVSSYEQYF.

The chain uses TRBV7-9 and TRBJ2-3; D unclear. The length of the CDR3 is 15 residues. Germline V gene data show CDR1 as SEHNR and CDR2 as FQNEAQ (reference sequence). Trimming pared 5 bases from V and 5 bases from J, leaving 17 bases between. CDR3 protein: CASSPARYDGDTQYF. In nucleotides, the CDR3 is TGTGCCAGCAGCCCAGCGCGTTACGATGGAGATACGCAGTATTTT.

This clonotype was seen a single time. The chain employs TRBV28 and TRBJ2-7; D uncertain. Germline V lookup: CDR1 MDHEN, CDR2 SYDVKM. The CDR3 has 13 amino acids. Between the trimmed V and J ends, which lost 7 bases and 5 bases, there was a span of 15 bases. The CDR3 DNA follows: TGTGCCAGCACCCCACGGATGGCCCACGAGCAGTACTTC. Translating gives CASTPRMAHEQYF. The full variable domain, rest sourced from reference TRBV28 and TRBJ2-7, is DVKVTQSSRYLVKRTGEKVFLECVQDMDHENMFWYRQDPGLGLRLIYFSYDVKMKEKGDIPEGYSVSREKKERFSLILESASTNQTSMYLCASTPRMAHEQYFGPGTRLTVT.

This clonotype was picked up a small number of times. CDR3 sequence (DNA): TGCAGCGTTGCTCCAGGTGATACGTATGGCTACACCTTC. This encodes CSVAPGDTYGYTF. The rearrangement links TRBV29-1 to TRBJ1-2; no clear D gene. The CDR3 consists of 13 residues. Germline assignment: CDR1 SQVTM and CDR2 ANQGSEA. Trimming took 4 bases from V and 5 from J, leaving 14 bases between them.

For this clonotype: An end of the junction differs from the germline gene, which may be a read error. This rearrangement joins TRBV27 to TRBJ1-1, with D unresolved. Looked up from germline, CDR1 is MNHEY and CDR2 is SMNVEV (reference sequence). This CDR3 contains 14 residues. The CDR3 spells CAGSSVLSNTEAFF. The CDR3 nucleotides read TGTGCCGGCAGTTCGGTCCTTTCGAACACTGAAGCTTTCTTT.

This clonotype showed up just a few times. The chain carries TRBV29-1 and TRBJ1-1, with D perhaps TRBD1 (5 bases). V lost 8 bases and J lost 8, with 12 bases in between. Per the germline V gene, CDR1 is SQVTM and CDR2 is ANQGSEA. The CDR3 loop spans 10 amino acids. The CDR3 reads CSLGHSEAFF. The CDR3 DNA reads TGCAGCTTAGGACATTCGGAAGCTTTCTTT. Full variable domain (outside the CDR3, taken from reference TRBV29-1 and TRBJ1-1): SAVISQKPSRDICQRGTSLTIQCQVDSQVTMMFWYRQQPGQSLTLIATANQGSEATYESGFVIDKFPISRPNLTFSTLTVSNMSPEDSSIYLCSLGHSEAFFGQGTRLTVV.